Listed below are T cell receptor beta chains from one sample, sequenced in a study of cytomegalovirus exposure and HLA in healthy donors. Some clones are missing from TCRdb's copy, which holds only in-frame ones; the method was immunoSEQ multiplex PCR. The sample consists of roughly 170,000 clones, around 78% of them appearing once. Sequencing was carried out using PBMCs. The receptors come from a woman aged 45-59 years in good health and CMV-seropositive. CDR3s include the opening cysteine and the closing phenylalanine or tryptophan. Part of the rows lack a size; the others show once, few, many or a class for expanded clones.

clone_size cdr3_length v_call cdr3_aa
. 13 TRBV19 CASSSGTVQPQHF
. 15 TRBV7-6 CASSSAGTASYEQYF
. 14 TRBV4-1 CASSPGDSGNTIYF
. 13 TRBV4-1 CASSDEVSPEAFF
. 14 TRBV6-6 CASSYRQGFYGYTF
. 14 TRBV19 CASSIGATNEKLFF
. 12 TRBV12-5 CASGLVAGTQYF
once 14 TRBV11-3 CASSWGQNTGELFF
. 12 TRBV6-1 CASSREFYEQYF
. 14 TRBV15 CATSPGISNQPQHF
. 14 TRBV27 CASSLGGIYQPQHF
. 16 TRBV19 CASSILYRERRSPLHF
. 14 TRBV19 CASSITGNGYEQYF
. 14 TRBV11-2 CASSSGGVPGELFF
. 17 TRBV5-4 CASSSPTSGGGTDTQYF
. 13 TRBV9 CASSVASSYEQYF
few 15 TRBV5-1 CASSPDSGNSYEQYF
. 15 TRBV7-9 CASSLAWDRGQTQYF
. 13 TRBV30 CAWSGDINGEQYF
. 16 TRBV12-5 CASGLYPGDGANVLTF
. 16 TRBV6-5 CASSYLAGGGSYEQYF
. 15 TRBV9 CASSKLAGPGNEQFF
few 17 TRBV7-9 CSSSLRRTGGTNEKLFF
. 16 TRBV6-5 CASSYQGPGGNTEAFF
. 16 TRBV5-1 CASSSLAGGNTGELFF
. 15 TRBV5-1 CASSFRTGKVAEAFF
. 12 TRBV7-2 CASSSDFYGYTF
once 13 TRBV25-1 CASYGQVNEKLFF
. 13 TRBV5-4 CASSPSEQKTQYF
. 16 TRBV2 CASSETRQGGIQPQHF
. 11 TRBV12-5 CASGFLDTQYF
. 15 TRBV7-6 CASSLTVAGSYEQYF
. 17 TRBV25-1 CASSEPPGGSTNEKLFF
. 20 TRBV19 CASSIAGFLSRVDSGNTIYF
. 14 TRBV7-2 CASSLAGRTYEQYF
. 13 TRBV19 CASKGDGANVLTF
. 17 TRBV12-5 CASGFTGGRSTNEKLFF
few 13 TRBV11-2 CASGGTGSYEQYF
few 14 TRBV5-4 CASSAAGGSYEQYF
. 15 TRBV5-6 CASSSRDRYNEKLFF
. 15 TRBV4-1 CASSGDRGVPYEQYF
. 14 TRBV27 CASSLSGQGYGHTF
. 14 TRBV5-1 CATQKGPGDETQYF
few 14 TRBV15 CATSRLTGPGGYTF
. 13 TRBV6-5 CASSYRGGQPQHF
once 17 TRBV10-3 CAISPSRDITSNEKLFF
. 14 TRBV5-1 CASSLGGAYTEAFF
. 17 TRBV4-2 CASSQDWRGGTYNEQFF
. 15 TRBV7-9 CASSRSGGAENIQYF